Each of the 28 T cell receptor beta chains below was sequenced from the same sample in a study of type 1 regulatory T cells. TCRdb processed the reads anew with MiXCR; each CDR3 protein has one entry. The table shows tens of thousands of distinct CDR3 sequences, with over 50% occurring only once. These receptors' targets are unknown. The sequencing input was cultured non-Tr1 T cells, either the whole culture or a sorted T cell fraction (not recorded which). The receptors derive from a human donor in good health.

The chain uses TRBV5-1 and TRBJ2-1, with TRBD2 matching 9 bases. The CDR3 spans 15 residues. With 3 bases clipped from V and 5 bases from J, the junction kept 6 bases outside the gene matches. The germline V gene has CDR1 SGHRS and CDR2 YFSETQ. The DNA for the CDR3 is TGCGCCAGCAGCTGGGGACTAGCAATCGACAATGAGCAGTTCTTC. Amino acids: CASSWGLAIDNEQFF.

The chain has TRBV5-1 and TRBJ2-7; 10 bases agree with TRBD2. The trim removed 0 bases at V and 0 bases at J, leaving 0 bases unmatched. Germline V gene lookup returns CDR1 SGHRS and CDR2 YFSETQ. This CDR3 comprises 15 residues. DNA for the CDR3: TGCGCCAGCAGCTTGGGACTAGCGGGCTCCTACGAGCAGTACTTC. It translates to CASSLGLAGSYEQYF.

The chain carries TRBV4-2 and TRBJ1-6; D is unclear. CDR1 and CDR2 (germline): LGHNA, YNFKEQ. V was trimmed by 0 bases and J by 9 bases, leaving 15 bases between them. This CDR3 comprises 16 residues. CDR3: CASSQDAQILGSPLHF. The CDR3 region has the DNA TGTGCCAGCAGCCAAGATGCCCAAATTCTCGGTTCACCCCTCCACTTT.

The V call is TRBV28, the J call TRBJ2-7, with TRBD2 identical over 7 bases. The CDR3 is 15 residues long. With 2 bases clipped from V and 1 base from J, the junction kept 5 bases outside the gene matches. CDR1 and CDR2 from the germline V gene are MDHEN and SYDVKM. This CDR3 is CASSLRRELSYEQYF. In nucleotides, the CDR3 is TGTGCCAGCAGTTTACGGCGGGAGTTGTCCTACGAGCAGTACTTC.

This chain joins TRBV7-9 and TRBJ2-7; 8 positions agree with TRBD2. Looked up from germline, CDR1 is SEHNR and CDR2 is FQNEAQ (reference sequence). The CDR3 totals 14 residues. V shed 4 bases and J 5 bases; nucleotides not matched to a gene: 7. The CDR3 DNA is TGTGCCAGCAGCTCGAGCGGGAGCCCCAACGAGCAGTACTTC. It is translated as CASSSSGSPNEQYF. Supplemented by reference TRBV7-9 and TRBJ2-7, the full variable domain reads DTGVSQNPRHKITKRGQNVTFRCDPISEHNRLYWYRQTLGQGPEFLTYFQNEAQLEKSRLLSDRFSAERPKGSFSTLEIQRTEQGDSAMYLCASSSSGSPNEQYFGPGTRLTVT.

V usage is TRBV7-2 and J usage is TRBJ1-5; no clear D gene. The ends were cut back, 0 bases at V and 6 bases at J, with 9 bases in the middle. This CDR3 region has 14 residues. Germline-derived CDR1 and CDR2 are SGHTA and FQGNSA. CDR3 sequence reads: CASSLAGRTQPQHF. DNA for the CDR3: TGTGCCAGCAGCTTAGCGGGTCGGACTCAGCCCCAGCATTTT.

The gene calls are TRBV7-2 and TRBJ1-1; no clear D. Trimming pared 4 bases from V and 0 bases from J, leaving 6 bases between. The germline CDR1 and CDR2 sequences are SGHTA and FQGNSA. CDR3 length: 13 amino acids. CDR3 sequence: CASSSTVNTEAFF. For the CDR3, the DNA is TGTGCCAGCAGCTCGACGGTGAACACTGAAGCTTTCTTT.

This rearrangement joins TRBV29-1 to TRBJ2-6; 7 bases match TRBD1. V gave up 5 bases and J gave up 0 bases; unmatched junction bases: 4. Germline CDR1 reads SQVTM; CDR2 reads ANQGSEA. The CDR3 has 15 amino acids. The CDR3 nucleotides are TGCAGCGTTCGGCCAGGGGGCTCTGGGGCCAACGTCCTGACTTTC. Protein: CSVRPGGSGANVLTF.

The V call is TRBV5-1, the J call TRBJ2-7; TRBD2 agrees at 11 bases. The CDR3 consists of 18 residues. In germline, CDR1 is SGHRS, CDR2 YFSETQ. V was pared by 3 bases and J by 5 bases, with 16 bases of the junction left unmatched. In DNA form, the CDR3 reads TGCGCCAGCAGCTCCGACTTACTAGCGGGAGTAGGGTACCACGAGCAGTACTTC. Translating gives CASSSDLLAGVGYHEQYF.

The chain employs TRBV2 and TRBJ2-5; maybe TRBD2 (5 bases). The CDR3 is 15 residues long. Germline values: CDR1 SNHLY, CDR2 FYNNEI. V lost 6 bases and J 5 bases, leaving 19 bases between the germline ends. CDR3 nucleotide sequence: TGTGCCAGCAGGCCGATGGACTCCTCAATGGAGACCCAGTACTTC. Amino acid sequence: CASRPMDSSMETQYF.

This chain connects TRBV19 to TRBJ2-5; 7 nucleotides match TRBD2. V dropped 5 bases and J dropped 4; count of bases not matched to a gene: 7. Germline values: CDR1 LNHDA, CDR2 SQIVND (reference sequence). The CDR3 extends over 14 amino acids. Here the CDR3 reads CASSVSGSGETQYF. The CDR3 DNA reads TGTGCCAGTAGTGTTAGCGGGTCTGGAGAGACCCAGTACTTC.

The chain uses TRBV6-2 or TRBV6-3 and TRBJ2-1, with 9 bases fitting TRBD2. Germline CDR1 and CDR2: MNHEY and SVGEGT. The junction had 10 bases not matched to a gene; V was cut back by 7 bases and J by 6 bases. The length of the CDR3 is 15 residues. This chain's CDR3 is CASIRWAGGGNEQFF. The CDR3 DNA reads TGTGCCAGCATCCGTTGGGCGGGAGGGGGCAATGAGCAGTTCTTC.

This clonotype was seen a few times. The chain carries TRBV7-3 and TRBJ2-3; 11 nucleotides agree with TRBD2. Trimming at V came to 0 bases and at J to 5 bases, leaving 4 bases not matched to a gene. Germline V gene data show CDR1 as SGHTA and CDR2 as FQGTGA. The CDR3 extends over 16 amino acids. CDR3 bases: TGTGCCAGCAGCTTAACCGGGACTAGCGGAGGAGATACGCAGTATTTT. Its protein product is CASSLTGTSGGDTQYF.

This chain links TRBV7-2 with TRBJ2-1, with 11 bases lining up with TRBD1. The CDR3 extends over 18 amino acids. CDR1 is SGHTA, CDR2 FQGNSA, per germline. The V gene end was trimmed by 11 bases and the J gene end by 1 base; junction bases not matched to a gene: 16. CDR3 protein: CAATWDRGKGRSYNEQFF. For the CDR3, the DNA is TGTGCCGCCACTTGGGACAGGGGGAAGGGTCGGTCCTACAATGAGCAGTTCTTC. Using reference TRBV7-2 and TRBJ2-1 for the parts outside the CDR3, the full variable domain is GAGVSQSPSNKVTEKGKDVELRCDPISGHTALYWYRQSLGQGLEFLIYFQGNSAPDKSGLPSDRFSAERTGGSVSTLTIQRTQQEDSAVYLCAATWDRGKGRSYNEQFFGPGTRLTVL.

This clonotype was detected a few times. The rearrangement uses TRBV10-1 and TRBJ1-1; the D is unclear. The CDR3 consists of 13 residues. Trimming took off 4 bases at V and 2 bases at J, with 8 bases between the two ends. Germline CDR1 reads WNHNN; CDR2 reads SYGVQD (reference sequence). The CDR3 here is CASSGQPNTEAFF. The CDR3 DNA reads TGCGCCAGCAGTGGACAACCCAACACTGAAGCTTTCTTT.

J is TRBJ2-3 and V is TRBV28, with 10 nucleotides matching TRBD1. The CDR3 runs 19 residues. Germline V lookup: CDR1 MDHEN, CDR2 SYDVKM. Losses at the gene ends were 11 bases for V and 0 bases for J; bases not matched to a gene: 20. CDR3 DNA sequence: TGTGCCTCCCGACCGGGACAGGGGTCTTCCATGTCTAGCACAGATACGCAGTATTTT. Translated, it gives CASRPGQGSSMSSTDTQYF.

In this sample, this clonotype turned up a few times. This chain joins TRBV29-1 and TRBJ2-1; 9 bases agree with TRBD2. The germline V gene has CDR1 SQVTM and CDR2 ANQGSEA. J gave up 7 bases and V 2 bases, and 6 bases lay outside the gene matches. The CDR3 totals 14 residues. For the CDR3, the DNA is TGCAGCGTTGAATGGGCTAGCGGGAAGAATGAGCAGTTCTTC. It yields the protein CSVEWASGKNEQFF.

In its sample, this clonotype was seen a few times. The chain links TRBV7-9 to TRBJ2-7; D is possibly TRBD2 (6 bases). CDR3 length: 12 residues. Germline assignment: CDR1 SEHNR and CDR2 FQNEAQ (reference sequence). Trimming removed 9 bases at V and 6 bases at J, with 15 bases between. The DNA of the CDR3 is TGTGCCAGTGGCTTCACGGGGGTCGAGCAGTACTTC. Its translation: CASGFTGVEQYF.

In nucleotides, the CDR3 is TGCAGTGCTTCCCCGGGACAGGGCGACATTCAGTACTTC. Its protein is CSASPGQGDIQYF. J is TRBJ2-4 and V is TRBV20-1; TRBD1 aligns across 9 bases. CDR1 and CDR2 (germline): DFQATT, SNEGSKA (reference sequence). After removal of 5 bases from V and 8 bases from J, the junction contained 7 bases not matched to a gene. The CDR3 contains 13 residues.

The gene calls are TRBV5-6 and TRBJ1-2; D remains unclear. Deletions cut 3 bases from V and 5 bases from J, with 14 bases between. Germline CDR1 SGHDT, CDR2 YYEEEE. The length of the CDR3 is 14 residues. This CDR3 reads CASSSGLSGYGYTF. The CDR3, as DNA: TGTGCCAGCAGCTCCGGGCTATCCGGGTATGGCTACACCTTC. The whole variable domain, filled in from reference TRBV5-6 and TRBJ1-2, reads DAGVTQSPTHLIKTRGQQVTLRCSPKSGHDTVSWYQQALGQGPQFIFQYYEEEERQRGNFPDRFSGHQFPNYSSELNVNALLLGDSALYLCASSSGLSGYGYTFGSGTRLTVV.

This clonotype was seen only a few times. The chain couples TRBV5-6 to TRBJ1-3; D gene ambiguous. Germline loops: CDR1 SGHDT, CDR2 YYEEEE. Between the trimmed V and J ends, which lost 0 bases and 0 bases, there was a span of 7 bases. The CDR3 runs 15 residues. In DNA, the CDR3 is TGTGCCAGCAGCTTGGGACTGCACTCTGGAAACACCATATATTTT. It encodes CASSLGLHSGNTIYF.

CDR3 protein: CASSHPTRGGGETQYF. CDR3 coding DNA: TGTGCCAGCAGCCATCCTACACGAGGGGGGGGAGAGACCCAGTACTTC. This chain joins TRBV3-1 and TRBJ2-5, with D maybe TRBD2 (7 bases). CDR3 size: 16 residues. The V end lost 3 bases, the J end lost 4 bases, and 18 bases lay between the germline ends. From germline, CDR1 is LGHDT and CDR2 YNNKEL (reference sequence).

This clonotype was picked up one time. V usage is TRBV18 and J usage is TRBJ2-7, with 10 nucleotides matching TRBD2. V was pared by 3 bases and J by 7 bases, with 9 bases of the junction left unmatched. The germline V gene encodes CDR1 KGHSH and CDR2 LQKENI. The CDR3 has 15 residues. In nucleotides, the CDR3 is TGTGCCAGCTCACCGGACAGTTCTAGCGGGAGTGAGCAGTACTTC. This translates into CASSPDSSSGSEQYF.

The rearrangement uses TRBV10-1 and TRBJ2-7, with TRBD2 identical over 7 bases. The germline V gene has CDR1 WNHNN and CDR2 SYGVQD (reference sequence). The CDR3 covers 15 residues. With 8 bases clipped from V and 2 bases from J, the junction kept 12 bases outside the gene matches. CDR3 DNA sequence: TGCGCCAGCGGCCTTGGACGGCTAGCGGCCTACGAGCAGTACTTC. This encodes CASGLGRLAAYEQYF.

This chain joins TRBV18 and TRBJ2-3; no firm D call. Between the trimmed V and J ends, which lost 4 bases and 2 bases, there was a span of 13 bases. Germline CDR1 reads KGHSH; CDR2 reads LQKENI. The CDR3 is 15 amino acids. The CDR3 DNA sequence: TGTGCCAGCTCACGCCGGGTTCTGGACACAGATACGCAGTATTTT. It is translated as CASSRRVLDTDTQYF.

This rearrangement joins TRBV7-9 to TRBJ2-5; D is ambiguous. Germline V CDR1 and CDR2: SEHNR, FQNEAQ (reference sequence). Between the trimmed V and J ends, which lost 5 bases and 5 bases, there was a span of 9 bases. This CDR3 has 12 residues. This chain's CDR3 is CASSPAGETQYF. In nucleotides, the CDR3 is TGTGCCAGCAGCCCAGCTGGGGAGACCCAGTACTTC.

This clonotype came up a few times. The CDR3 DNA reads TGTGCCACCAGTGATCGGGAGACTAGGGGTCTAAATGAGCAGTTCTTC. Its translation: CATSDRETRGLNEQFF. This chain connects TRBV24-1 to TRBJ2-1, with TRBD2 as a possible D gene (6 bases). The CDR3 consists of 16 residues. Germline V gives CDR1 KGHDR, CDR2 SFDVKD. Trimming removed 3 bases from V and 7 bases from J, with 18 bases in between.

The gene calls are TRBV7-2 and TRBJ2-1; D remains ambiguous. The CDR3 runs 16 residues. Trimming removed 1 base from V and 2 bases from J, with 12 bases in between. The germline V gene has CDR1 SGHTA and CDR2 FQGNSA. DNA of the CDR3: TGTGCCAGCAGCTTAGACTCTTGGGCGCCCTACAATGAGCAGTTCTTC. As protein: CASSLDSWAPYNEQFF.